Detailed here is one T cell receptor beta chain. What antigen it recognizes has not been identified. Per-nucleotide qualities are absent, and no much larger clonotype sits a single base away. The donors were healthy, HIV-negative adults with no recently reported acute infections or vaccinations. Every donor was a Caucasian adult residing in Nashville, Tennessee, USA. CD4+ T cells were enriched by magnetic negative selection; naive cells were then positively selected on CD45RA, and the negative fraction formed the memory subset. After blood collection by leukapheresis, PBMCs were isolated using Ficoll-Histopaque density gradient centrifugation and then cryopreserved in the vapor phase of liquid nitrogen. Analytical flow cytometry was used to check the purity and quantity of each magnetically sorted T cell population. Genomic DNA was isolated from every sorted fraction and measured by UV absorbance on a Nanodrop 2000c.

This sample is part of a study of shared clonotypes between healthy human individuals (TCRdb year 2020). For the wider study: A few men and a couple of women, aged 18 to 49 years, made up the cohort. For each donor, CD4 naive and CD4 memory were each given three plates, CD8 naive was given two plates, and CD8 memory was given one plate. Blood TCR repertoires of five healthy adults were deeply sequenced to estimate repertoire size and the extent of clonotype sharing between individuals. Different laboratories and diverse techniques were used to prepare libraries and sequence TCR repertoires, to increase sequencing depth and limit assay-specific biases. Per donor, leukapheresis produced somewhere between about 0.8 and 9 billion PBMCs. Broader findings and caveats from the paper: Only blood was sampled, and tissue TCR repertoires likely differ from those in blood. The genetic and exposure-history diversity represented was limited by the small number of donors. Estimated clonotype richness was generally larger for naive than for memory subsets. Pairwise subsampling indicated that sequencing depth was expected to affect the degree of clonotype sharing among donors. Across a few donors, approximately 4.9% of naive CD4, 3% to 4% of naive CD8, about 2% of memory CD4, and approximately 0.4% of memory CD8 clonotypes were shared. Even with the large sequencing depth, rarefaction of the sorted-subset datasets indicated that sequencing was incomplete. Clonotypes shared by all four sorted-subset donors showed higher generation probabilities than non-shared clonotypes.

Using the deep immunoSEQ assay, TCR CDR3 regions were amplified from genomic DNA by multiplex PCR. Extracted genomic DNA from each cell subset was distributed evenly across all wells of several immunoSEQ 96-well plates, and each plate was treated as a replicate. For sorted subsets, 200 ng of genomic DNA, equivalent to 30,000 or so T cell genomes, went into each replicate PCR. The purified libraries were quantified using a Qubit 3.0 fluorometer, sized with a Bioanalyzer 2100, and then quantified again using the KAPA Library Quantification kit. Each immunoSEQ 96-well plate was sequenced on its own single-read 150-cycle Illumina NextSeq 550 flow cell. As for the original processing: Because the immunoSEQ output included only junctional sequences and no quality scores, the filtering could not be the same as the filtering used for full-length reads. To assign V/J genes and CDR3, sequences were annotated against IMGT germline references using PyIR, a Python wrapper for IgBLAST v1.9. Any read was removed if the V/J assignment was weak (E-value above 1e-6), the CDR3 was missing, or the read contained stop codons, out-of-frame junctions, or ambiguous translated residues. V3J clonotypes were defined by identical inferred V gene, J gene, and CDR3 amino acid sequence. The percentage overlap between two repertoires was calculated by dividing the number of shared unique clonotypes by the size of the smaller repertoire. Repertoire richness was assessed with RTK rarefaction, the Chao1 estimator, and Recon v2.1 estimates of unobserved clonotypes. Generation probabilities were computed with OLGA for all TCRbeta clonotypes obtained by the gDNA method from four donors. TCRdb retrieved this table from immuneACCESS and kept in-frame rearrangements only. Not all clones are present; in checked studies, unresolved V genes account for under half, and no reason is known for the remainder. The V and J calls and clone size were taken over from that table, and D and trimming were inferred from the DNA. The sample table records around 940,000 clones; 60% to 85% of these occur just once. In total, the top ten clones hold around 1.4% of the sample.

The sequencing sample was made of memory CD4+ T cells sorted from blood. This specimen's cell subset or site label, per the study, means: CD45RA-negative fraction. This sequence originates from a man younger than 35 in good health.

At the DNA level, the sequence is TGTGCCAGCCGTAGCGGCGGCTCGTTCAATGAGCAGTTCTTC. It translates as CASRSGGSFNEQFF. Recombination connected TRBV6-1 to TRBJ2-1; TRBD2 is a possible D gene, resting on 6 matching bases. Trimming removed 8 bases from V and 6 bases from J, leaving 17 bases between the germline ends. The cysteine opens and the phenylalanine closes a CDR3 of 14 amino acids. CDR3 DNA is the only sequence kept; it has 42 bases, read in frame from the first base. Taken from the germline V gene, the CDR1 and CDR2 loops are MNHNS and SASEGT.